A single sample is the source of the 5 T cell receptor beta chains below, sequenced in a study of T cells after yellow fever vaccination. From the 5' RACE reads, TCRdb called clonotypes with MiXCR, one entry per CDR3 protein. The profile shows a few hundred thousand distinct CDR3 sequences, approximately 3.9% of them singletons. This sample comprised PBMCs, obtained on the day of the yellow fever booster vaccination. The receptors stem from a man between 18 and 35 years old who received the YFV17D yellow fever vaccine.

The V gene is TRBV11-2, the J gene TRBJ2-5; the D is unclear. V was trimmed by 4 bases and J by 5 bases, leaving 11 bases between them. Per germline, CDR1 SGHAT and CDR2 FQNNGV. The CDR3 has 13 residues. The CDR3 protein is CASSSGIWETQYF. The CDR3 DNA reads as TGTGCCAGCAGCTCCGGAATTTGGGAGACCCAGTACTTC.

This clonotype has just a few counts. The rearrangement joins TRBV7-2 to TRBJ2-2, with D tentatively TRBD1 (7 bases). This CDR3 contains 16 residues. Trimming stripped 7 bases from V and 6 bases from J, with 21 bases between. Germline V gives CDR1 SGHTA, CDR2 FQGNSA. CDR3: CASTTPWQGGSGELFF. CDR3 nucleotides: TGTGCCAGCACCACCCCGTGGCAGGGGGGTTCCGGGGAGCTGTTTTTT.

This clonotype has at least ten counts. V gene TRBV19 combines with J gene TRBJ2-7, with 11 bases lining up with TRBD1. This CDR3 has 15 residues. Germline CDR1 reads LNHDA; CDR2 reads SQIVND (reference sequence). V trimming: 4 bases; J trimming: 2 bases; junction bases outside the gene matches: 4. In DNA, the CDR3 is TGTGCCAGTAGTACCGGGACAGGGGGAACCTACGAGCAGTACTTC. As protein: CASSTGTGGTYEQYF.

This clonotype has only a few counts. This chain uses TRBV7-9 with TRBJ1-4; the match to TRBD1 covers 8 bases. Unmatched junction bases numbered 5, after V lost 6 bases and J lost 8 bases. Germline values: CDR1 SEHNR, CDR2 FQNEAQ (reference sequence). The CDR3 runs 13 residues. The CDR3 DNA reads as TGTGCCAGCAGAGACAGGGGCCCCGAAAAACTGTTTTTT. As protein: CASRDRGPEKLFF.

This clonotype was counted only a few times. CDR3 nucleotide sequence: TGTGCCAGCAGCCTGGGAGACGGACAGCCCCAGCATTTT. Its protein product is CASSLGDGQPQHF. The chain joins TRBV7-2 to TRBJ1-5; D gene ambiguous. Per germline, CDR1 SGHTA and CDR2 FQGNSA. The CDR3 runs to 13 residues. Between the trimmed V and J ends, which lost 5 bases and 7 bases, there was a span of 12 bases.